The clone carrying this TCR beta chain showed up just once. Original methodology: Amplification from reference gene primers served as the basis for estimated nucleated cell counts. Data came from immunoSEQ multiplex PCR; TCRdb stores just in-frame clones and leaves some out. That table furnishes V, J and clone size, whereas the DNA furnished D and trimming. The sample lists fewer than 80,000 clones; 75% to 90% were seen once. V lost 5 bases and J lost 4; bases outside the gene matches: 5. Germline CDR1 and CDR2: SGHTA and FQGNSA. The CDR3 length is 14 residues. Patients from Seattle were sampled longitudinally, starting during active infection. The entry originates in a study of blood T cell repertoires in COVID-19. Study details: Sources were T cells, B-cell-depleted T cells, or PBMCs; the material itself was cDNA or gDNA.

This clonotype originated in a man at least 80 years old with COVID-19, enrolled during active disease. Source material: peripheral blood. The chain carries TRBV7-2 and TRBJ1-2, with TRBD1 identical over 9 bases. CDR3 sequence (DNA): TGTGCCAGCAGCCACCCGGGACAGGGCTATGGCTACACCTTC. Translated: CASSHPGQGYGYTF.